These 30 T cell receptor beta chains were all obtained from the same sample, sequenced in a study of T cell responses to AZD1222 COVID-19 vaccine. The repertoire was sequenced with immunoSEQ multiplex PCR; TCRdb's copy has only in-frame clones and lacks some. The repertoire holds about 130,000 clones, roughly 90% seen once, with around 1.1% in the top ten. Sequencing used peripheral blood, obtained 28 days after the second AZD1222 dose. These receptors all come from an adult who received the AZD1222 COVID-19 vaccine.

V is TRBV28 and J is TRBJ1-3; D call uncertain. The germline CDR1 and CDR2 sequences are MDHEN and SYDVKM. The V end was cut by 2 bases, the J end by 5 bases, with 7 bases between. The CDR3 is 13 amino acids. The CDR3 here is CASSLGQRNTIYF. The CDR3 DNA reads TGTGCCAGCAGTTTAGGGCAGCGAAACACCATATATTTT. The full variable domain, its missing parts supplied by reference TRBV28 and TRBJ1-3, is DVKVTQSSRYLVKRTGEKVFLECVQDMDHENMFWYRQDPGLGLRLIYFSYDVKMKEKGDIPEGYSVSREKKERFSLILESASTNQTSMYLCASSLGQRNTIYFGEGSWLTVV.

The V and J genes are TRBV4-3 and TRBJ2-7; D is undetermined. Germline V gene sequence: CDR1 LGHNA, CDR2 YSLEER. V was trimmed by 0 bases and J by 6 bases, leaving 9 bases between them. This CDR3 has 13 amino acids. CDR3 in DNA: TGCGCCAGCAGCCAAGAAGAGCGATCCGAGCAGTACTTC. It specifies CASSQEERSEQYF.

The chain couples TRBV7-8 to TRBJ1-5, with 10 bases aligning to TRBD1. This CDR3 is built from 15 residues. The germline CDR1 and CDR2 sequences are SGHVS and FQNEAQ. V lost 4 bases to trimming and J lost 6 bases; unmatched junction nucleotides: 6. The CDR3 region is CASSSGTGAGQPQHF. The CDR3 nucleotides read TGTGCCAGCAGCTCCGGGACAGGGGCTGGTCAGCCCCAGCATTTT.

This clone was counted once. V usage is TRBV19 and J usage is TRBJ2-5; a possible D gene is TRBD1 (5 bases). V lost 5 bases and J 5 bases, leaving 15 bases between the germline ends. The CDR3 runs to 14 residues. Germline-derived CDR1 and CDR2 are LNHDA and SQIVND (reference sequence). The CDR3 coding sequence is TGTGCCAGTAGTCCCCGACAGCAAGGGGAGACCCAGTACTTC. It codes for CASSPRQQGETQYF.

The J gene is TRBJ2-7, the V gene TRBV28; D remains ambiguous. The length of the CDR3 is 14 residues. In germline, CDR1 is MDHEN, CDR2 SYDVKM. V shed 1 base and J shed 2 bases, with 9 bases lying between them. CDR3 nucleotides: TGTGCCAGCAGTTTATTGGGCAGTCCCTACGAGCAGTACTTC. Translating it yields CASSLLGSPYEQYF.

The rearrangement joins TRBV5-6 to TRBJ2-3; TRBD2 agrees at 8 bases. J was trimmed by 0 bases and V by 2 bases; bases with no gene match: 5. CDR1 and CDR2 (germline): SGHDT, YYEEEE. The CDR3 has 16 amino acids. CDR3: CASSFSGVRSTDTQYF. Here the CDR3 DNA reads TGTGCCAGCAGCTTTAGCGGGGTGCGGAGCACAGATACGCAGTATTTT.

This clone was found once. This chain connects TRBV5-6 to TRBJ2-3, with D hard to call. The ends were cut back, 2 bases at V and 6 bases at J, with 10 bases in the middle. Per the germline V gene, CDR1 is SGHDT and CDR2 is YYEEEE. The CDR3 loop spans 13 amino acids. The CDR3 reads CASSFLTDDTQYF. The CDR3 nucleotides are TGTGCCAGCAGCTTTTTGACGGACGATACGCAGTATTTT.

This chain connects TRBV28 to TRBJ2-5; TRBD1 agrees at 7 bases. The trim removed 2 bases at V and 4 bases at J, leaving 19 bases unmatched. The CDR3 contains 19 residues. The germline V gene has CDR1 MDHEN and CDR2 SYDVKM. The CDR3 sequence is CASSLGLPRGRPRVETQYF. In nucleotides, the CDR3 is TGTGCCAGCAGTTTAGGATTACCGAGGGGGCGGCCCAGGGTAGAGACCCAGTACTTC. The full variable domain, in which reference TRBV28 and TRBJ2-5 provide the parts outside the CDR3, is DVKVTQSSRYLVKRTGEKVFLECVQDMDHENMFWYRQDPGLGLRLIYFSYDVKMKEKGDIPEGYSVSREKKERFSLILESASTNQTSMYLCASSLGLPRGRPRVETQYFGPGTRLLVL.

The chain has TRBV6-5 and TRBJ1-1; tentatively, D is TRBD1 (6 bases). The CDR3 is 13 amino acids. Germline assignment: CDR1 MNHEY and CDR2 SVGAGI. The germline V and J ends were trimmed by 4 bases and 8 bases, with 14 bases remaining between them. CDR3 region: CASSLRRGGEAFF. The CDR3 DNA reads TGTGCCAGCAGTTTACGGAGGGGGGGGGAAGCTTTCTTT.

The chain employs TRBV15 and TRBJ1-3; perhaps TRBD1 as D (6 bases). The ends were cut back, 2 bases at V and 2 bases at J, with 10 bases in the middle. The CDR3 is made up of 15 amino acids. From germline, CDR1 is LNHNV and CDR2 YYDKDF (reference sequence). The CDR3 protein is CATSRTGIPGNTIYF. In nucleotides, the CDR3 is TGTGCCACCAGCAGAACAGGGATACCTGGAAACACCATATATTTT.

This clone was seen only a few times. The chain has TRBV6-2 or TRBV6-3 and TRBJ2-3, with TRBD2 identical over 10 bases. The CDR3 length is 17 residues. Per germline, CDR1 MNHEY and CDR2 SVGEGT. Unmatched junction bases numbered 7, after V lost 2 bases and J lost 2 bases. CDR3 sequence (DNA): TGTGCCAGCAGTTACGGGGCTAGCGGGAGCCACACAGATACGCAGTATTTT. It is translated as CASSYGASGSHTDTQYF.

V usage is TRBV4-3 and J usage is TRBJ1-1; the D gene is possibly TRBD1 (6 bases). From germline, CDR1 is LGHNA and CDR2 YSLEER. With 0 bases removed from V and 3 bases from J, the gap between germline ends came to 20 bases. The CDR3 spans 18 residues. CDR3 amino acids: CASSQDKGGTWSDTEAFF. CDR3 sequence (DNA): TGCGCCAGCAGCCAAGATAAGGGGGGTACTTGGTCAGACACTGAAGCTTTCTTT.

V and J are TRBV14 and TRBJ2-5, with D uncertain. V lost 1 base, J lost 0 bases, and 9 bases lay in between. This CDR3 is 15 amino acids long. The germline CDR1 and CDR2 sequences are SGHDN and FVKESK. CDR3 sequence reads: CASSQGVAYQETQYF. CDR3 bases: TGTGCCAGCAGCCAAGGTGTGGCGTACCAAGAGACCCAGTACTTC. The full variable domain, completed using reference TRBV14 and TRBJ2-5, is EAGVTQFPSHSVIEKGQTVTLRCDPISGHDNLYWYRRVMGKEIKFLLHFVKESKQDESGMPNNRFLAERTGGTYSTLKVQPAELEDSGVYFCASSQGVAYQETQYFGPGTRLLVL.

This CDR3 is CASRWERGTEAFF. In nucleotides, the CDR3 is TGTGCCAGCCGTTGGGAGCGGGGCACTGAAGCTTTCTTT. The chain uses TRBV25-1 and TRBJ1-1; D gene unclear. The CDR3 runs 13 residues. The germline gives CDR1 MGHDK, CDR2 SYGVNS. Between the trimmed V and J ends, which lost 8 bases and 4 bases, there was a span of 14 bases.

This chain joins TRBV2 and TRBJ1-2; D remains unclear. This CDR3 is built from 14 residues. Trimming removed 3 bases from V and 8 bases from J, with 16 bases in between. The germline V gene has CDR1 SNHLY and CDR2 FYNNEI. The CDR3 DNA is TGTGCCAGCAGTGAGGAATGGCCCACCGACGGCTACACCTTC. This codes for CASSEEWPTDGYTF.

The V and J genes are TRBV30 and TRBJ1-6, with D perhaps TRBD1 (6 bases). This CDR3 contains 13 residues. The ends were cut back, 4 bases at V and 11 bases at J, with 15 bases in the middle. Germline V gives CDR1 GTSNPN, CDR2 SVGIG (reference sequence). This CDR3 is CAWKVVGGTPLHF. The CDR3 nucleotides are TGTGCCTGGAAGGTAGTAGGGGGTACACCCCTCCACTTT.

The chain links TRBV6-5 to TRBJ1-1, with a tentative D call TRBD1 (5 bases). V dropped 6 bases and J dropped 3 bases, with 11 bases sitting between them. This CDR3 has 13 amino acids. From germline, CDR1 is MNHEY and CDR2 SVGAGI. The CDR3 spells CASSLRDYTEAFF. For the CDR3, the DNA is TGTGCCAGCAGCCTCCGGGACTACACTGAAGCTTTCTTT.

This chain joins TRBV25-1 and TRBJ1-1, with D perhaps TRBD1 (5 bases). V lost 4 bases and J lost 12, with 21 bases in between. CDR1 and CDR2 (germline): MGHDK, SYGVNS. This CDR3 is 14 amino acids long. As DNA, the CDR3 is TGTGCCAGCAGTGGAACTGGAAGACGGGGCTTGACTTTCTTT. The encoded protein is CASSGTGRRGLTFF. The full variable domain, in which reference TRBV25-1 and TRBJ1-1 provide the parts outside the CDR3, is EADIYQTPRYLVIGTGKKITLECSQTMGHDKMYWYQQDPGMELHLIHYSYGVNSTEKGDLSSESTVSRIRTEHFPLTLESARPSHTSQYLCASSGTGRRGLTFFGQGTRLTVV.

This chain connects TRBV4-2 to TRBJ1-5, with 7 nucleotides matching TRBD1. Trimming at V came to 0 bases and at J to 7 bases, leaving 9 bases not matched to a gene. The germline CDR1 and CDR2 sequences are LGHNA and YNFKEQ. This CDR3 spans 16 amino acids. CDR3 DNA sequence: TGTGCCAGCAGCCAAGATGTTGCAGGGGGTCTGCAGCCCCAGCATTTT. It translates to CASSQDVAGGLQPQHF.

This chain's CDR3 is CASSFISASTDTQYF. For the CDR3, the DNA is TGTGCCAGCAGCTTTATAAGCGCTAGCACAGATACGCAGTATTTT. The chain has TRBV5-5 and TRBJ2-3, with D unresolved. V was cut by 2 bases and J by 0 bases, with 10 bases left in between. Germline CDR1 SGHKS, CDR2 YYEKEE (reference sequence). The CDR3 is 15 amino acids.

The genes are TRBV29-1 and TRBJ1-1; 8 bases map to TRBD1. Germline V gene data show CDR1 as SQVTM and CDR2 as ANQGSEA. The J segment lost 2 bases and the V segment lost 5 bases, leaving 7 bases of the junction unmatched. This CDR3 comprises 14 residues. CDR3 in amino acids: CSVLRTGINTEAFF. CDR3 DNA sequence: TGCAGCGTTCTTAGGACAGGGATAAACACTGAAGCTTTCTTT. Based on the CDR3 plus reference TRBV29-1 and TRBJ1-1, the full variable domain is SAVISQKPSRDICQRGTSLTIQCQVDSQVTMMFWYRQQPGQSLTLIATANQGSEATYESGFVIDKFPISRPNLTFSTLTVSNMSPEDSSIYLCSVLRTGINTEAFFGQGTRLTVV.

The chain joins TRBV4-3 to TRBJ2-2, with 9 bases identical to TRBD1. CDR1 and CDR2 from the germline V gene are LGHNA and YSLEER. The CDR3 consists of 13 residues. Losses at the gene ends were 0 bases for V and 12 bases for J; bases not matched to a gene: 2. This CDR3 is CASSQDGTGKLFF. The CDR3 DNA is TGCGCCAGCAGCCAAGACGGGACAGGGAAGCTGTTTTTT.

The chain joins TRBV5-6 to TRBJ2-1; D ambiguous. Trimming pared 2 bases from V and 10 bases from J, leaving 10 bases between. Germline V gene sequence: CDR1 SGHDT, CDR2 YYEEEE. CDR3 length: 12 residues. CDR3 region: CASSFSRREQFF. CDR3 bases: TGTGCCAGCAGCTTTAGCAGGCGGGAGCAGTTCTTC.

In this sample, this clone turned up once. The rearrangement joins TRBV28 to TRBJ2-7; D call uncertain. The germline V and J ends were trimmed by 4 bases and 4 bases, with 5 bases remaining between them. This CDR3 contains 11 residues. The germline CDR1 and CDR2 sequences are MDHEN and SYDVKM. CDR3 nucleotides: TGTGCCAGCAGTTCCCTTTACGAGCAGTACTTC. Protein sequence: CASSSLYEQYF.

The V gene is TRBV11-1, the J gene TRBJ1-1, with unresolved D. The CDR3 length is 12 residues. Germline CDR1 SGHAT, CDR2 FQDESV (reference sequence). V shed 6 bases and J shed 1 base, with 6 bases lying between them. The CDR3 region has the DNA TGTGCCAGCAGAACTTGGAACACTGAAGCTTTCTTT. This codes for CASRTWNTEAFF.

The chain combines TRBV7-3 with TRBJ1-1, with D possibly being TRBD1 (5 bases). The V end was cut by 6 bases, the J end by 4 bases, with 12 bases between. The CDR3 length is 13 residues. Germline V gene sequence: CDR1 SGHTA, CDR2 FQGTGA. Here the CDR3 reads CASSQGVATEAFF. DNA for the CDR3: TGTGCCAGCAGTCAAGGGGTTGCCACTGAAGCTTTCTTT. Complete variable domain (other parts from reference TRBV7-3 and TRBJ1-1): GAGVSQTPSNKVTEKGKYVELRCDPISGHTALYWYRQSLGQGPEFLIYFQGTGAADDSGLPNDRFFAVRPEGSVSTLKIQRTERGDSAVYLCASSQGVATEAFFGQGTRLTVV.

The J gene is TRBJ2-5, the V gene TRBV9; no firm D call. The ends were cut back, 0 bases at V and 3 bases at J, with 12 bases in the middle. Per germline, CDR1 SGDLS and CDR2 YYNGEE. The CDR3 loop spans 15 amino acids. The CDR3 loop reads CASSVENSLKETQYF. CDR3 bases: TGTGCCAGCAGCGTAGAGAATAGCCTAAAAGAGACCCAGTACTTC.

The CDR3 spells CASQPREREDTGELFF. CDR3 nucleotide sequence: TGTGCCAGTCAACCTAGGGAGCGGGAGGACACCGGGGAGCTGTTTTTT. This chain uses TRBV19 with TRBJ2-2; 9 bases are shared with TRBD2. This CDR3 has 16 residues. Unmatched junction bases numbered 10, after V lost 8 bases and J lost 3 bases. Per germline, CDR1 LNHDA and CDR2 SQIVND (reference sequence). The whole variable domain, remainder taken from reference TRBV19 and TRBJ2-2, is DGGITQSPKYLFRKEGQNVTLSCEQNLNHDAMYWYRQDPGQGLRLIYYSQIVNDFQKGDIAEGYSVSREKKESFPLTVTSAQKNPTAFYLCASQPREREDTGELFFGEGSRLTVL.

This sequence joins TRBV30 and TRBJ2-7; 7 bases agree with TRBD1. The ends lost 5 bases at V and 0 bases at J; junction bases unmatched: 4. The CDR3 is made up of 13 amino acids. Looked up from germline, CDR1 is GTSNPN and CDR2 is SVGIG (reference sequence). CDR3 bases: TGTGCCTGGCAAACAGGGGTCTCCTACGAGCAGTACTTC. Translation gives CAWQTGVSYEQYF.

The chain recombines TRBV3-1 (or the pseudogene TRBV3-2) with TRBJ1-2; 7 bases match TRBD1. Germline loops: CDR1 LGHDT, CDR2 YNNKEL (reference sequence). This CDR3 contains 13 residues. The V and J ends lost 1 base and 8 bases, in that order; junction bases with no gene match: 4. The CDR3 DNA sequence: TGTGCCAGCAGCCAAGTCCCAGGGGGAGGCTACACCTTC. Amino acid sequence: CASSQVPGGGYTF.